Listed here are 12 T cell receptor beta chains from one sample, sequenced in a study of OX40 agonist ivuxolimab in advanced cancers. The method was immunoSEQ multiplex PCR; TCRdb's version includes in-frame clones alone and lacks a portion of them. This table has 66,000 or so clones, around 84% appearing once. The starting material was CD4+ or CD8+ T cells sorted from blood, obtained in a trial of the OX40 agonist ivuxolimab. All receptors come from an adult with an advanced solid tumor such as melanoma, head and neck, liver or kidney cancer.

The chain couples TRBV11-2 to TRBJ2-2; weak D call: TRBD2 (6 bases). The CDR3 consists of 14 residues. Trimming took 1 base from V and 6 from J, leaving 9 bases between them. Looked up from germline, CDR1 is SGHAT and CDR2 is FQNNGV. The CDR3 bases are TGTGCCAGCAGCTTAGGGGGGGAAGCCGGGGAGCTGTTTTTT. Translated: CASSLGGEAGELFF.

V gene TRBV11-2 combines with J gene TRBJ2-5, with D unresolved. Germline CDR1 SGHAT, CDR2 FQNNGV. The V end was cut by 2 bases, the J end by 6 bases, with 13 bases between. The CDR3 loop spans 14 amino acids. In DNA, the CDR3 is TGTGCCAGCAGCTTAATTAGGCAGGTTCAGACCCAGTACTTC. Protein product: CASSLIRQVQTQYF.

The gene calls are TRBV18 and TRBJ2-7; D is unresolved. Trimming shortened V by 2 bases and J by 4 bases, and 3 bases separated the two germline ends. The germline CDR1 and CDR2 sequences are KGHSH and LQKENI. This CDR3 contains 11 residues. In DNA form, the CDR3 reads TGTGCCAGCTCACCAGGGTACGAGCAGTACTTC. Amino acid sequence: CASSPGYEQYF. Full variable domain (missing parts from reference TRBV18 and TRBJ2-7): NAGVMQNPRHLVRRRGQEARLRCSPMKGHSHVYWYRQLPEEGLKFMVYLQKENIIDESGMPKERFSAEFPKEGPSILRIQQVVRGDSAAYFCASSPGYEQYFGPGTRLTVT.

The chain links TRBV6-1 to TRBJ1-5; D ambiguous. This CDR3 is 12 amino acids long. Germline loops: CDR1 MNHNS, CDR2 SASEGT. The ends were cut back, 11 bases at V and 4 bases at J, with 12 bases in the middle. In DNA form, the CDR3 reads TGTGCCCTCCAAGACCCTAATCAGCCCCAGCATTTT. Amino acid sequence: CALQDPNQPQHF.

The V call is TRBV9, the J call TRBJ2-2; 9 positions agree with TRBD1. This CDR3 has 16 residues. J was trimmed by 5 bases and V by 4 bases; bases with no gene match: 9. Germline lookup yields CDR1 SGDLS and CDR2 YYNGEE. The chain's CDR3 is CASSLISGTGTGELFF. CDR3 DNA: TGTGCCAGCAGCCTCATATCCGGGACAGGGACCGGGGAGCTGTTTTTT.

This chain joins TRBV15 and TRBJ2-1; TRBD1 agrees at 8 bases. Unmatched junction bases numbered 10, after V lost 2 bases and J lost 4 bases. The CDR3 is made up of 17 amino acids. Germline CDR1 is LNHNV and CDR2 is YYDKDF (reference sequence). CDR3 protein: CATSRSWTGPSYNEQFF. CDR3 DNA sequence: TGTGCCACCAGCAGATCTTGGACAGGGCCCAGTTACAATGAGCAGTTCTTC.

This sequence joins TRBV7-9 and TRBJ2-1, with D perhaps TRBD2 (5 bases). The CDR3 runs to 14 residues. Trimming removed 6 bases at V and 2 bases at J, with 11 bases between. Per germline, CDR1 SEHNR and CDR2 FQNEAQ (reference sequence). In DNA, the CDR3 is TGTGCCAGCAGAGATCCCGGGACCTACAATGAGCAGTTCTTC. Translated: CASRDPGTYNEQFF.

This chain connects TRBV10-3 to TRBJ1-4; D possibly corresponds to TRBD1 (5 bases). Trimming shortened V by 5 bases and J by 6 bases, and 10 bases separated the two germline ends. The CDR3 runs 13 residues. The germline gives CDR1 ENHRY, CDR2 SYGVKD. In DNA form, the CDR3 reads TGTGCCATCAGTAGCAGGGCTGATGAAAAACTGTTTTTT. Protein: CAISSRADEKLFF.

The CDR3 sequence: CASSPLAAELFF. The CDR3 region has the DNA TGCGCCAGCAGCCCCCTCGCGGCGGAGCTGTTTTTT. This sequence joins TRBV5-1 and TRBJ2-2; D not certain. Per germline, CDR1 SGHRS and CDR2 YFSETQ. CDR3 size: 12 residues. Trimming cost V 4 bases and J 10 bases, with 11 bases left between them.

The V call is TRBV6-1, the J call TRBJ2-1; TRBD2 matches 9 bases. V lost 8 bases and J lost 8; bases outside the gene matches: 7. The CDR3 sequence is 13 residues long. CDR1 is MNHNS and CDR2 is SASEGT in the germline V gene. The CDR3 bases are TGTGCCAGCGGGCTAGCGGGAAACCATGAGCAGTTCTTC. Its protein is CASGLAGNHEQFF.

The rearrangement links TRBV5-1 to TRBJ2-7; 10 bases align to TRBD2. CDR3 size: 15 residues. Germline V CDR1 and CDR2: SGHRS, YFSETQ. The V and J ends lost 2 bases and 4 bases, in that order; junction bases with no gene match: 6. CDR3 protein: CASSFMGSGGYEQYF. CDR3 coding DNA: TGCGCCAGCAGCTTCATGGGTAGCGGGGGGTACGAGCAGTACTTC.

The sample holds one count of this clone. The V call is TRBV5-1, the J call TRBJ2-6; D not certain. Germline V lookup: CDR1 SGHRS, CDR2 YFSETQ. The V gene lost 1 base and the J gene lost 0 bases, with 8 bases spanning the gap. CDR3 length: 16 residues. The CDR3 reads CASSLKSVSGANVLTF. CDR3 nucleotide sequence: TGCGCCAGCAGCTTGAAATCCGTCTCTGGGGCCAACGTCCTGACTTTC.